This is a list of T cell receptor beta chains from one sample in a study of OX40 agonist ivuxolimab in advanced cancers. TCRdb's copy holds only in-frame clones and misses some; the assay was immunoSEQ multiplex PCR. The profile shows some 45,000 clones, 82% of them singletons. The material was CD4+ or CD8+ T cells sorted from blood, obtained in a trial of the OX40 agonist ivuxolimab. All receptors come from an adult with an advanced solid tumor such as melanoma, head and neck, liver or kidney cancer. The CDR3 runs from the conserved cysteine through the conserved F or W. D genes are given only for firm matches. Rows give clone size only sometimes, using once, few, many, or a class for an expanded clone.

CDR3aa	CDR3nt	d_gene	v_gene	j_gene	abundance
CASRHSGTGKDTQYF	TGCGCCAGCAGGCATTCCGGGACAGGGAAAGATACGCAGTATTTT	TRBD1	TRBV5-1	TRBJ2-3	NA
CASSLGPQRGAEAFF	TGTGCCAGCAGCTTGGGTCCCCAAAGGGGGGCTGAAGCTTTCTTT	NA	TRBV5-5	TRBJ1-1	NA
CASSRFGTGDEQYF	TGTGCCAGCAGCCGCTTCGGGACAGGGGACGAGCAGTACTTC	TRBD1	TRBV6-5	TRBJ2-7	NA
CASSTDVTYEQYF	TGTGCCAGTAGTACGGACGTTACCTACGAGCAGTACTTC	NA	TRBV19	TRBJ2-7	NA
CASSLGRDSFFSGELFF	TGCGCCAGCAGCTTGGGGAGGGACAGCTTTTTTTCCGGGGAGCTGTTTTTT	NA	TRBV5-1	TRBJ2-2	NA
CASSVDLNTEAFF	TGTGCCAGCAGTGTAGACTTGAACACTGAAGCTTTCTTT	NA	TRBV2	TRBJ1-1	NA
CASSQGYDSNQPQHF	TGCGCCAGCAGCCAAGGCTACGATAGCAATCAGCCCCAGCATTTT	NA	TRBV4-1	TRBJ1-5	NA
CASSQTTGRTEAFF	TGTGCCAGCTCACAAACCACAGGAAGGACTGAAGCTTTCTTT	NA	TRBV18	TRBJ1-1	once
CASSLGTGGPRTGELFF	TGCGCCAGCAGCTTGGGCACGGGAGGGCCGCGCACCGGGGAGCTGTTTTTT	TRBD2	TRBV5-1	TRBJ2-2	NA
CASGQDSSYEQYF	TGTGCCAGTGGACAGGATAGCTCCTACGAGCAGTACTTC	TRBD1	TRBV19	TRBJ2-7	NA
CASSQTGLETQYF	TGTGCCAGCAGCCAGACAGGGTTGGAGACCCAGTACTTC	TRBD1	TRBV5-4	TRBJ2-5	NA
CAGRERGNGYTF	TGTGCCGGGAGAGAAAGGGGGAATGGCTACACCTTC	NA	TRBV28	TRBJ1-2	NA
CASSPKTTYEQYF	TGTGCCAGTAGCCCCAAGACTACCTACGAGCAGTACTTC	NA	TRBV19	TRBJ2-7	once
CASSVDSNSGNTIYF	TGTGCCAGCAGCGTAGACAGCAACTCTGGAAACACCATATATTTT	NA	TRBV9	TRBJ1-3	NA
CAWTHPRGRRNEQFF	TGTGCCTGGACTCACCCCCGCGGGAGACGGAATGAGCAGTTCTTC	TRBD2	TRBV30	TRBJ2-1	NA
CASSLGGTQMNTEAFF	TGCGCCAGCAGCTTGGGAGGGACTCAAATGAACACTGAAGCTTTCTTT	NA	TRBV5-1	TRBJ1-1	few
CASKDSGGGNIQYF	TGTGCCAGCAAAGATAGCGGGGGAGGAAACATTCAGTACTTC	TRBD2	TRBV28	TRBJ2-4	NA
CASSGNGDTGRYTF	TGTGCCAGCAGTGGAAATGGAGACACGGGACGCTACACCTTC	NA	TRBV2	TRBJ1-2	few
CASSGHPNEKLFF	TGTGCCAGCAGCGGACATCCTAATGAAAAACTGTTTTTT	NA	TRBV28	TRBJ1-4	NA
CASSLVAVTSYEQYF	TGTGCCAGCAGCTTAGTGGCGGTAACTTCCTACGAGCAGTACTTC	NA	TRBV7-8	TRBJ2-7	NA
CASSGPPGQNYGYTF	TGTGCCAGCAGCGGCCCTCCGGGACAGAACTATGGCTACACCTTC	TRBD1	TRBV9	TRBJ1-2	NA
CASSVALQETQYF	TGTGCCAGCAGCGTAGCCCTTCAAGAGACCCAGTACTTC	NA	TRBV9	TRBJ2-5	NA
CASSWDGTGTDEQFF	TGTGCCAGCAGTTGGGATGGGACAGGGACCGATGAGCAGTTCTTC	TRBD1	TRBV28	TRBJ2-1	NA
CASSSGTRPGNSPLHF	TGTGCCAGCAGCTCCGGGACGCGACCCGGCAATTCACCCCTCCACTTT	NA	TRBV5-4	TRBJ1-6	NA
CASSLTDYTEAFF	TGTGCTAGCAGCTTAACGGATTACACTGAAGCTTTCTTT	NA	TRBV7-7	TRBJ1-1	NA
CASSQDSNYGYTF	TGTGCCAGCAGCCAAGACAGTAACTATGGCTACACCTTC	NA	TRBV9	TRBJ1-2	NA
CAWGNRGRDEQYF	TGTGCCTGGGGAAACAGGGGGCGCGACGAGCAGTACTTC	TRBD1	TRBV30	TRBJ2-7	once
CASSEAGWDEQYF	TGTGCCAGCAGTGAAGCGGGATGGGACGAGCAGTACTTC	NA	TRBV2	TRBJ2-7	NA
CASSRQGAEGQFF	TGTGCCAGCAGCAGACAGGGCGCCGAGGGGCAGTTCTTC	TRBD1	TRBV7-9	TRBJ2-1	NA
CASSKLPGTSGRAYEQYF	TGTGCCAGCAGCAAGCTTCCCGGGACTAGCGGGAGGGCTTACGAGCAGTACTTC	TRBD2	TRBV27	TRBJ2-7	NA